A single sample gave rise to the 26 T cell receptor beta chains below, sequenced in a study of shared clonotypes between healthy human individuals. The assay was immunoSEQ multiplex PCR, and TCRdb's table has in-frame clones only and misses some. Of 2 million to 2.5 million clones in the sample, approximately 94% are singletons; the top ten hold more than 0.1%. The sequenced material came from naive CD4+ T cells sorted from blood. The subset is: CD45RA+ positively selected. These receptors all come from a young man in good health.

This sequence joins TRBV29-1 and TRBJ2-7, with D possibly being TRBD2 (6 bases). Germline CDR1 reads SQVTM; CDR2 reads ANQGSEA. This CDR3 region has 14 residues. The V and J ends lost 0 bases and 1 base respectively, with 10 bases between them. The CDR3: CSVEDLRGSYEQYF. The DNA for the CDR3 is TGCAGCGTTGAAGACTTGCGGGGTTCCTACGAGCAGTACTTC.

The V and J genes are TRBV14 and TRBJ1-1; 7 bases agree with TRBD1. This CDR3 has 15 amino acids. Germline loops: CDR1 SGHDN, CDR2 FVKESK. With V trimmed by 2 bases and J by 11 bases, 14 bases remained unmatched. The CDR3 is CASSQRGKGAGFAFF. In DNA, the CDR3 is TGTGCCAGCAGCCAAAGGGGCAAGGGGGCCGGTTTTGCTTTCTTT.

The chain couples TRBV5-4 to TRBJ1-1, with 8 positions matching TRBD1. V was pared by 4 bases and J by 3 bases, with 5 bases of the junction left unmatched. Looked up from germline, CDR1 is SGHNT and CDR2 is YYREEE (reference sequence). CDR3 length: 14 amino acids. The CDR3 is CASSIRTGHTEAFF. CDR3 DNA: TGTGCCAGCAGCATTCGGACAGGGCACACTGAAGCTTTCTTT.

V usage is TRBV2 and J usage is TRBJ1-2; D unresolved. The germline V gene encodes CDR1 SNHLY and CDR2 FYNNEI. The CDR3 is 14 residues long. Trimming removed 5 bases from V and 7 bases from J, with 17 bases in between. CDR3 coding DNA: TGTGCCAGCAGTACTAGCTTAGTCAGCTTTGGCTACACCTTC. Translated: CASSTSLVSFGYTF.

Worth noting for this clone: The same CDR3 is also encoded by other DNA sequences in this sample. This rearrangement joins TRBV7-2 to TRBJ2-7; D ambiguous. Trimming took off 1 base at V and 3 bases at J, with 10 bases between the two ends. The CDR3 loop spans 14 amino acids. The germline CDR1 and CDR2 sequences are SGHTA and FQGNSA. CDR3 residues: CASSLGGSLYEQYF. CDR3 in DNA: TGTGCCAGCAGCTTAGGTGGCAGTCTCTACGAGCAGTACTTC.

This clone occurred a few times. This chain uses TRBV10-3 with TRBJ1-6, with D perhaps TRBD1 (5 bases). Germline loops: CDR1 ENHRY, CDR2 SYGVKD. Trimming removed 2 bases at V and 6 bases at J, with 11 bases between. This CDR3 has 15 amino acids. CDR3 nucleotide sequence: TGTGCCATCAGTGAGACTAGTCAGGGTAATTCACCCCTCCACTTT. Protein sequence: CAISETSQGNSPLHF.

The chain combines TRBV9 with TRBJ2-5, with a possible D match to TRBD2 (6 bases). Trimming removed 0 bases from V and 2 bases from J, with 17 bases in between. This CDR3 contains 17 residues. CDR1 and CDR2 from the germline V gene are SGDLS and YYNGEE. CDR3 region: CASSVVGGMGAQETQYF. In DNA, the CDR3 is TGTGCCAGCAGCGTAGTGGGGGGTATGGGTGCTCAAGAGACCCAGTACTTC.

The chain joins TRBV18 to TRBJ2-7; D gene uncertain. Germline CDR1 reads KGHSH; CDR2 reads LQKENI. The V end lost 3 bases, the J end lost 0 bases, and 21 bases lay between the germline ends. This CDR3 region has 18 residues. CDR3 sequence: CASSPAPSSPASSYEQYF. Written as DNA, the CDR3 is TGTGCCAGCTCACCTGCCCCTTCTAGTCCCGCGAGCTCCTACGAGCAGTACTTC.

This chain links TRBV18 with TRBJ1-2; D not certain. This CDR3 contains 15 residues. V lost 2 bases and J lost 4, with 14 bases in between. Germline V gene data show CDR1 as KGHSH and CDR2 as LQKENI. CDR3 in amino acids: CASSPNSASSYGYTF. CDR3 nucleotide sequence: TGTGCCAGCTCACCAAATTCGGCCAGCTCCTATGGCTACACCTTC.

This chain links TRBV9 with TRBJ2-5, with D possibly matching TRBD2 (5 bases). CDR3 size: 14 residues. Per the germline V gene, CDR1 is SGDLS and CDR2 is YYNGEE. Trimming removed 3 bases from V and 1 base from J, with 10 bases in between. As DNA, the CDR3 is TGTGCCAGCAGCGCGAGCGGAGCCCAAGAGACCCAGTACTTC. It specifies CASSASGAQETQYF.

Remarks on this clone: This sample includes further DNA sequences coding for the same CDR3. The rearrangement links TRBV2 to TRBJ1-4, with 7 bases identical to TRBD1. The CDR3 sequence is 13 residues long. Per the germline V gene, CDR1 is SNHLY and CDR2 is FYNNEI. The J segment lost 5 bases and the V segment lost 9 bases, leaving 6 bases of the junction unmatched. The CDR3 region is CASTGATNEKLFF. Written as DNA, the CDR3 is TGTGCCAGTACAGGGGCGACGAATGAAAAACTGTTTTTT. Complete variable domain (other parts from reference TRBV2 and TRBJ1-4): EPEVTQTPSHQVTQMGQEVILRCVPISNHLYFYWYRQILGQKVEFLVSFYNNEISEKSEIFDDQFSVERPDGSNFTLKIRSTKLEDSAMYFCASTGATNEKLFFGSGTQLSVL.

The chain couples TRBV6-1 to TRBJ2-2; D is uncertain. The CDR3 is 15 amino acids. The ends were cut back, 0 bases at V and 7 bases at J, with 12 bases in the middle. The germline CDR1 and CDR2 sequences are MNHNS and SASEGT. The CDR3 loop is CASSEALLGIGELFF. The CDR3 nucleotides are TGTGCCAGCAGTGAAGCGCTTCTGGGTATCGGGGAGCTGTTTTTT.

DNA of the CDR3: TGTGCCAGCAGCCGCGGCCGGACACGCACAGATACGCAGTATTTT. Translation: CASSRGRTRTDTQYF. The V and J genes are TRBV11-2 and TRBJ2-3; maybe TRBD1 (5 bases). Germline CDR1 reads SGHAT; CDR2 reads FQNNGV. This CDR3 has 15 amino acids. V lost 5 bases and J 1 base, leaving 13 bases between the germline ends.

V usage is TRBV11-2 and J usage is TRBJ1-6; D remains unclear. The germline gives CDR1 SGHAT, CDR2 FQNNGV. This CDR3 spans 18 amino acids. Trimming took 4 bases from V and 0 from J, leaving 16 bases between them. The CDR3 region is CASSSSESASSYNSPLHF. CDR3 coding DNA: TGTGCCAGCAGCTCCTCAGAGTCAGCAAGCTCCTATAATTCACCCCTCCACTTT.

V is TRBV10-1 and J is TRBJ2-3, with 10 bases that match TRBD2. CDR3 size: 14 residues. Germline trimming cut 3 bases from V and 7 bases from J; bases unmatched to any gene: 4. Germline V gene data show CDR1 as WNHNN and CDR2 as SYGVQD (reference sequence). The CDR3 protein is CASSEAGGLYTQYF. The CDR3 DNA is TGCGCCAGCAGTGAAGCGGGAGGGCTATATACGCAGTATTTT.

The count of this clone is one. This chain connects TRBV5-1 to TRBJ2-3; D is perhaps TRBD2 (5 bases). From germline, CDR1 is SGHRS and CDR2 YFSETQ. V dropped 0 bases and J dropped 0 bases, with 11 bases sitting between them. This CDR3 has 16 residues. The CDR3, as DNA: TGCGCCAGCAGCTTGGTCCCGGGATTGAGCACAGATACGCAGTATTTT. Amino acids: CASSLVPGLSTDTQYF.

The chain couples TRBV30 to TRBJ1-2; D possibly corresponds to TRBD1 (5 bases). There are 13 residues in the CDR3. Trimming pared 4 bases from V and 7 bases from J, leaving 16 bases between. Germline lookup yields CDR1 GTSNPN and CDR2 SVGIG (reference sequence). CDR3 loop: CAWTGQGGGGYTF. DNA of the CDR3: TGTGCCTGGACCGGGCAGGGAGGAGGTGGCTACACCTTC.

The DNA of the CDR3 is TGTGCCAGCAGCTTTTCGGTTAGCAATCAGCCCCAGCATTTT. This gives the protein CASSFSVSNQPQHF. This chain uses TRBV5-6 with TRBJ1-5; D ambiguous. The CDR3 covers 14 residues. The germline V and J ends were trimmed by 2 bases and 0 bases, with 6 bases remaining between them. In germline, CDR1 is SGHDT, CDR2 YYEEEE. Variable domain in full (rest from reference TRBV5-6 and TRBJ1-5): DAGVTQSPTHLIKTRGQQVTLRCSPKSGHDTVSWYQQALGQGPQFIFQYYEEEERQRGNFPDRFSGHQFPNYSSELNVNALLLGDSALYLCASSFSVSNQPQHFGDGTRLSIL.

The table lists this clone with a count of one. V and J are TRBV2 and TRBJ1-1; 12 bases fit TRBD1. The CDR3 length is 14 residues. CDR1 and CDR2 from the germline V gene are SNHLY and FYNNEI. Germline trimming cut 6 bases from V and 5 bases from J; bases unmatched to any gene: 4. The CDR3 region is CASRGDRGRTEAFF. DNA of the CDR3: TGTGCCAGCAGGGGGGACAGGGGGCGGACTGAAGCTTTCTTT.

On this clone: The sample holds other DNA sequences that translate to the same CDR3. The genes are TRBV27 and TRBJ1-5; D is uncertain. This CDR3 is built from 13 residues. Germline V gives CDR1 MNHEY, CDR2 SMNVEV (reference sequence). V shed 3 bases and J shed 4 bases, with 7 bases lying between them. Here the CDR3 DNA reads TGTGCCAGCAGTTTTCGGGAGAATCAGCCCCAGCATTTT. This translates into CASSFRENQPQHF.

The CDR3 region has the DNA TGTGCCAGCAGTTTCAGAGGGACAGGGCGTAATTCACCCCTCCACTTT. Amino acids: CASSFRGTGRNSPLHF. V is TRBV27 and J is TRBJ1-6; 9 bases agree with TRBD1. CDR1 is MNHEY and CDR2 is SMNVEV in the germline V gene (reference sequence). There are 16 residues in the CDR3. V lost 3 bases and J lost 6; bases outside the gene matches: 6.

The chain recombines TRBV7-9 with TRBJ2-7, with TRBD2 matching 13 bases. Germline CDR1 is SEHNR and CDR2 is FQNEAQ (reference sequence). The ends lost 1 base at V and 6 bases at J; junction bases unmatched: 3. This CDR3 comprises 15 residues. The CDR3 region has the DNA TGTGCCAGCAGCTTAGAACTAGCGGGAGGGGTCGAGCAGTACTTC. It translates to CASSLELAGGVEQYF.

The chain carries TRBV2 and TRBJ1-5; 7 positions agree with TRBD1. CDR3 length: 14 amino acids. CDR1 is SNHLY, CDR2 FYNNEI, per germline. V dropped 8 bases and J dropped 6; count of bases not matched to a gene: 10. The CDR3, as DNA: TGTGCCAGCTCCGGGACAGTCGCACCTCAGCCCCAGCATTTT. Translated, it gives CASSGTVAPQPQHF.

This chain joins TRBV19 and TRBJ2-1, with D perhaps matching TRBD1 (6 bases). This CDR3 region has 15 residues. V was shortened by 1 base and J by 6 bases, with 13 bases between the two germline ends. Per the germline V gene, CDR1 is LNHDA and CDR2 is SQIVND (reference sequence). The CDR3 DNA follows: TGTGCCAGTAGTATAGGAGGGACACTCCCCAATGAGCAGTTCTTC. Translation gives CASSIGGTLPNEQFF. The full variable domain, with the rest looked up from reference TRBV19 and TRBJ2-1, is DGGITQSPKYLFRKEGQNVTLSCEQNLNHDAMYWYRQDPGQGLRLIYYSQIVNDFQKGDIAEGYSVSREKKESFPLTVTSAQKNPTAFYLCASSIGGTLPNEQFFGPGTRLTVL.

This chain links TRBV6-1 with TRBJ1-5; D gene unclear. The CDR3 runs to 15 residues. Trimming took off 0 bases at V and 7 bases at J, with 13 bases between the two ends. Germline V gene data show CDR1 as MNHNS and CDR2 as SASEGT. The chain's CDR3 is CASSEASLTGQPQHF. The DNA of the CDR3 is TGTGCCAGCAGTGAAGCTAGTCTCACGGGCCAGCCCCAGCATTTT.

The chain is built from TRBV7-2 and TRBJ2-1; 9 nucleotides match TRBD2. Germline V gene lookup returns CDR1 SGHTA and CDR2 FQGNSA. The CDR3 has 16 amino acids. The trim removed 1 base at V and 6 bases at J, leaving 7 bases unmatched. The DNA of the CDR3 is TGTGCCAGCAGCTTAGGCCCGCGGGAGGGCCCCAATGAGCAGTTCTTC. Protein: CASSLGPREGPNEQFF. Drawing the rest from reference TRBV7-2 and TRBJ2-1, the complete variable domain is GAGVSQSPSNKVTEKGKDVELRCDPISGHTALYWYRQSLGQGLEFLIYFQGNSAPDKSGLPSDRFSAERTGGSVSTLTIQRTQQEDSAVYLCASSLGPREGPNEQFFGPGTRLTVL.